This TCR beta chain was documented in a study of CD8+CD57+ T cells in acquired aplastic anemia. Patients chosen for sequencing had shown CD8+CD57+ cell expansion by flow cytometry. TCR beta VDJ and CDR3 profiling used genomic DNA as template. One entry per CDR3 protein, called by TCRdb with MiXCR from the reads. Of roughly 170,000 distinct CDR3 sequences in the sample, 48% were seen once. Germline V gene lookup returns CDR1 LNHDA and CDR2 SQIVND (reference sequence). CDR3 length: 15 residues. V trimming: 7 bases; J trimming: 2 bases; junction bases outside the gene matches: 8. This sequence originates from a human donor with aplastic anemia. The V gene is TRBV19, the J gene TRBJ2-3; 8 bases fit TRBD2. Sequencing input: sorted CD4+, CD8+, or CD8+CD57+ T cells (not recorded which) from PBMCs. This chain's CDR3 is CASTPAGAYTDTQYF. CDR3 nucleotides: TGTGCCAGTACCCCAGCGGGGGCCTACACAGATACGCAGTATTTT.